This T cell receptor (beta chain) was recovered during a study of blood T cells in healthy people across ages. Trimming left V 11 bases short and J 0 bases short, with 23 bases between. The germline V gene encodes CDR1 MNHEY and CDR2 SVGEGT. CDR3 length: 17 residues. Next came a second PCR, run for about 7 to 12 cycles, which used a sample-barcoded 5' primer along with a J-beta primer mix. TCRdb used MiXCR to reprocess the 5' RACE reads, holding one entry per CDR3 protein. The top ten clones hold roughly 23% of a sample with approximately 2,000,000 distinct CDR3 sequences, roughly two fifths of them seen once. This clonotype has a handful of counts.

The receptor was derived from a human donor in good health. The chain recombines TRBV6-2 or TRBV6-3 with TRBJ2-4, with D unclear. The sequencing input was blood. The CDR3 sequence: CAGTPRSGRLAKNIQYF. The CDR3 DNA reads TGTGCCGGCACCCCTAGGAGTGGCAGACTAGCCAAAAACATTCAGTACTTC.